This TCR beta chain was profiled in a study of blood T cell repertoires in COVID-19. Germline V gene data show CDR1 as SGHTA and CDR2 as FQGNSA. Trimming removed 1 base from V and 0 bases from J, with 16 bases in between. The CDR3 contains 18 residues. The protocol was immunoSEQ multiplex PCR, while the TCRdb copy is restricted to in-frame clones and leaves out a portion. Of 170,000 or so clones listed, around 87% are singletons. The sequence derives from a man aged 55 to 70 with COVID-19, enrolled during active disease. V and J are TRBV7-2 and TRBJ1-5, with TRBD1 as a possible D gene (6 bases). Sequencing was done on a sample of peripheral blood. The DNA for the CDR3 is TGTGCCAGCAGCTTAGTATCAGGGACACTCTATAGCAATCAGCCCCAGCATTTT. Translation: CASSLVSGTLYSNQPQHF.